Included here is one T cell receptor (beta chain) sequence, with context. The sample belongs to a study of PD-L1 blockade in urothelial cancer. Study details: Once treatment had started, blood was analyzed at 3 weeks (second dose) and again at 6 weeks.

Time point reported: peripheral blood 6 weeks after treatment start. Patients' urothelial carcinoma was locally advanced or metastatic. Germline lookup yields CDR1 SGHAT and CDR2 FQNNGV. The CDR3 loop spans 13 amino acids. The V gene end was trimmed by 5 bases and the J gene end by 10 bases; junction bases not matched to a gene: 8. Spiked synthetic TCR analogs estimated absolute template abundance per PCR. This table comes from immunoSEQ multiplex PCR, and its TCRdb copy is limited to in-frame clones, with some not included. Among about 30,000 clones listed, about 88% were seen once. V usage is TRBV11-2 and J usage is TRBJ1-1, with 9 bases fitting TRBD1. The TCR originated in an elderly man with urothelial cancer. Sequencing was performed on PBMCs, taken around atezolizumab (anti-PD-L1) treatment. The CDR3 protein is CASSPNRGLGAFF. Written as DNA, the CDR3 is TGTGCCAGCAGCCCCAACAGGGGGCTTGGAGCTTTCTTT.